These 10 T cell receptor beta chains originate from one sample sequenced in a study of Ad26.COV2.S vaccination and SARS-CoV-2 variants. Clones were sequenced by immunoSEQ multiplex PCR, and TCRdb holds only the in-frame ones, with some missing. Found here are hundreds of thousands of clones, 85% to 90% of them singletons; the top ten hold approximately 2.5%. Treatment indicated: roughly 18 received Ad26.COV2.S at low or high dose, single or two shots; 5 received placebo; per-sample allocation not given. Material that was analyzed had been drawn on day 63 after the first vaccine or placebo injection. The source was peripheral blood, collected in a trial of Ad26.COV2.S vaccine versus placebo. These receptors were obtained from a person aged 18-60 years who received the Ad26.COV2.S COVID-19 vaccine or a placebo.

This chain links TRBV19 with TRBJ1-5; D might be TRBD1 (6 bases). In germline, CDR1 is LNHDA, CDR2 SQIVND (reference sequence). The CDR3 is 17 amino acids. V was shortened by 6 bases and J by 1 base, with 19 bases between the two germline ends. As DNA, the CDR3 is TGTGCCAGTAGGAAAAACAGGGTAGGGAGAAGCAATCAGCCCCAGCATTTT. It yields the protein CASRKNRVGRSNQPQHF.

The genes are TRBV4-1 and TRBJ1-1; 9 bases match TRBD1. This CDR3 spans 16 amino acids. V lost 4 bases to trimming and J lost 4 bases; unmatched junction nucleotides: 10. Germline V CDR1 and CDR2: MGHRA, YSYEKL. CDR3 sequence (DNA): TGCGCCAGCAGCCCACTCAATCCGACAGGGGGCACTGAAGCTTTCTTT. Amino acids: CASSPLNPTGGTEAFF.

The chain employs TRBV27 and TRBJ1-1, with D maybe TRBD1 (6 bases). The CDR3 runs 15 residues. Trimming removed 2 bases at V and 1 base at J, with 11 bases between. CDR1 MNHEY and CDR2 SMNVEV come from the germline V gene (reference sequence). Written as DNA, the CDR3 is TGTGCCAGCAGTTTACACAGGGTAGCGAACACTGAAGCTTTCTTT. Residues: CASSLHRVANTEAFF.

V and J are TRBV5-1 and TRBJ1-1; 10 bases map to TRBD1. The germline V gene has CDR1 SGHRS and CDR2 YFSETQ. The CDR3 spans 15 residues. V trimming: 4 bases; J trimming: 3 bases; junction bases outside the gene matches: 6. Written as DNA, the CDR3 is TGCGCCAGCAGCCCACGGACAGGGGGTTACACTGAAGCTTTCTTT. This sequence encodes CASSPRTGGYTEAFF.

This chain joins TRBV6-5 and TRBJ2-1; 8 bases match TRBD2. After removal of 8 bases from V and 8 bases from J, the junction contained 11 bases not matched to a gene. Looked up from germline, CDR1 is MNHEY and CDR2 is SVGAGI. The CDR3 runs 14 residues. CDR3 sequence (DNA): TGTGCCAGCGTGGACGGCAGCGGGGGTGATGAGCAGTTCTTC. Protein: CASVDGSGGDEQFF.

V gene TRBV12-5 combines with J gene TRBJ1-2, with no clear D. Germline V gene data show CDR1 as LGHNT and CDR2 as FRNRAP. V dropped 5 bases and J dropped 5 bases, with 6 bases sitting between them. The CDR3 sequence is 11 residues long. The DNA of the CDR3 is TGTGCTAGTGGTCTGCTGTATGGCTACACCTTC. Its translation: CASGLLYGYTF.

The rearrangement links TRBV28 to TRBJ1-1, with 9 bases fitting TRBD1. The CDR3 runs 15 residues. Germline V gene sequence: CDR1 MDHEN, CDR2 SYDVKM. After removal of 5 bases from V and 1 base from J, the junction contained 5 bases not matched to a gene. CDR3 bases: TGTGCCAGCAGTCTCCCGACAGGGGGGAACACTGAAGCTTTCTTT. This codes for CASSLPTGGNTEAFF. The variable domain in full, completed from reference TRBV28 and TRBJ1-1, reads DVKVTQSSRYLVKRTGEKVFLECVQDMDHENMFWYRQDPGLGLRLIYFSYDVKMKEKGDIPEGYSVSREKKERFSLILESASTNQTSMYLCASSLPTGGNTEAFFGQGTRLTVV.

This rearrangement joins TRBV28 to TRBJ2-5; TRBD2 matches 11 bases. Germline assignment: CDR1 MDHEN and CDR2 SYDVKM. The CDR3 runs to 17 residues. After removal of 4 bases from V and 3 bases from J, the junction contained 10 bases not matched to a gene. The chain's CDR3 is CASSYPWTSGSKETQYF. The CDR3 DNA reads TGTGCCAGCAGTTACCCCTGGACTAGCGGGTCCAAAGAGACCCAGTACTTC.

This clone occurred many times. This chain joins TRBV6-2 or TRBV6-3 and TRBJ2-1, with no clear D. The CDR3 is 14 residues long. V shed 2 bases and J shed 0 bases, with 5 bases lying between them. CDR1 MNHEY and CDR2 SVGEGT come from the germline V gene. The CDR3 DNA follows: TGTGCCAGCAGTTACGATAGCTCCTACAATGAGCAGTTCTTC. Its translation: CASSYDSSYNEQFF.

This clone came up a few times. This chain joins TRBV7-2 and TRBJ1-5, with 8 bases identical to TRBD1. CDR1 and CDR2 from the germline V gene are SGHTA and FQGNSA. This CDR3 is 14 amino acids long. J lost 5 bases, V lost 4 bases, and 4 bases had no gene match. The CDR3 sequence: CASSSQGAYQPQHF. The DNA of the CDR3 is TGTGCCAGCAGCTCTCAGGGGGCGTATCAGCCCCAGCATTTT. The entire variable domain, with the rest obtained from reference TRBV7-2 and TRBJ1-5, is as follows: GAGVSQSPSNKVTEKGKDVELRCDPISGHTALYWYRQSLGQGLEFLIYFQGNSAPDKSGLPSDRFSAERTGGSVSTLTIQRTQQEDSAVYLCASSSQGAYQPQHFGDGTRLSIL.